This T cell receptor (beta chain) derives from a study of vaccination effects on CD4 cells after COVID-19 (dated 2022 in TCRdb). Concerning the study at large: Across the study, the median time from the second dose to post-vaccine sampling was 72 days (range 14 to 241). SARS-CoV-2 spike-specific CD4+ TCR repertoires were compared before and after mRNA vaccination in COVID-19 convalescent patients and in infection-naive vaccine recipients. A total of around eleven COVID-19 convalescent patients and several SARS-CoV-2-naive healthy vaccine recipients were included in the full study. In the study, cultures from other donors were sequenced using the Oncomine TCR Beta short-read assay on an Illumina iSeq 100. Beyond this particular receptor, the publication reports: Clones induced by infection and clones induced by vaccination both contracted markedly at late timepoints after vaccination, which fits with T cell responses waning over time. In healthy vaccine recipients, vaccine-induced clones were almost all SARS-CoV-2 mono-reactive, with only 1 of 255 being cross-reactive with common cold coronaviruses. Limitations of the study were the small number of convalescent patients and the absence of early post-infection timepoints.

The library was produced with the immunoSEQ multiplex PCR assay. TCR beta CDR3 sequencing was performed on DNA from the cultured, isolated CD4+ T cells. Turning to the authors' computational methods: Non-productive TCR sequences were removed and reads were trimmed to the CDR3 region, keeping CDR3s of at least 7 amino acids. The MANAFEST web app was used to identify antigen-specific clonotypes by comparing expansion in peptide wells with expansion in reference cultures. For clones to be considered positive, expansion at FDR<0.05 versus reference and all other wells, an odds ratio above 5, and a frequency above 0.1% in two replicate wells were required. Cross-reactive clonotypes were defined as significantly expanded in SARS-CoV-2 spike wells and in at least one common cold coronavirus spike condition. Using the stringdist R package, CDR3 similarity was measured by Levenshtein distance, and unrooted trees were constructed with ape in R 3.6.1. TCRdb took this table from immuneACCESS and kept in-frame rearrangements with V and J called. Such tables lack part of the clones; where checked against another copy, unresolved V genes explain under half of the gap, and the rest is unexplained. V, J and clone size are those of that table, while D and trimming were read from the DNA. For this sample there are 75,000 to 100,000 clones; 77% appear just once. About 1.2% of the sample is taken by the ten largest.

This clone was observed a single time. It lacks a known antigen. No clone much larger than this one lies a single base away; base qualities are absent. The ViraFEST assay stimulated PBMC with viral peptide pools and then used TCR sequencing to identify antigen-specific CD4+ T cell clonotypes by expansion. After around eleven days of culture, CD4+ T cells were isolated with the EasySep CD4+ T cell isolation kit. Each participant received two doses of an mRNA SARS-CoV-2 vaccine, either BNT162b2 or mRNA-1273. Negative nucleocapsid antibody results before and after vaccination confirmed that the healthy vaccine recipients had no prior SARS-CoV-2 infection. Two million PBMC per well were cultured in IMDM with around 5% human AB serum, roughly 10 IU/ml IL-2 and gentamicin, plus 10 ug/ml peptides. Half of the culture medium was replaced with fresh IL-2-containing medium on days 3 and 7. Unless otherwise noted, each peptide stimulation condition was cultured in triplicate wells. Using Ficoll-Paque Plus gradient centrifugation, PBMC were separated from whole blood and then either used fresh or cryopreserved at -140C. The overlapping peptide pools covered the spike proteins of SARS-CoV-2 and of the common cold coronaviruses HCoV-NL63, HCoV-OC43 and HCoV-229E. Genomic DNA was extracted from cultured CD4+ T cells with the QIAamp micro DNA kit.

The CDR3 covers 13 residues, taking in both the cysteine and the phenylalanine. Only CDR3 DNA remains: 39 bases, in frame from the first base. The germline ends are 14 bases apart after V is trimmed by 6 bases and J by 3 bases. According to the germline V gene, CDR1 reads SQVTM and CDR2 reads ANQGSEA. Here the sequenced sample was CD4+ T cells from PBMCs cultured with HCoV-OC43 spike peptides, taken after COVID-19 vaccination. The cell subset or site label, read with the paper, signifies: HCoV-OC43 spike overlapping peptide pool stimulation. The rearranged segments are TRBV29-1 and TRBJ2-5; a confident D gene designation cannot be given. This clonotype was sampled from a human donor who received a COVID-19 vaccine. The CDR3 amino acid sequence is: CSVARYPKETQYF. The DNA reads TGCAGCGTGGCGAGGTACCCGAAAGAGACCCAGTACTTC.